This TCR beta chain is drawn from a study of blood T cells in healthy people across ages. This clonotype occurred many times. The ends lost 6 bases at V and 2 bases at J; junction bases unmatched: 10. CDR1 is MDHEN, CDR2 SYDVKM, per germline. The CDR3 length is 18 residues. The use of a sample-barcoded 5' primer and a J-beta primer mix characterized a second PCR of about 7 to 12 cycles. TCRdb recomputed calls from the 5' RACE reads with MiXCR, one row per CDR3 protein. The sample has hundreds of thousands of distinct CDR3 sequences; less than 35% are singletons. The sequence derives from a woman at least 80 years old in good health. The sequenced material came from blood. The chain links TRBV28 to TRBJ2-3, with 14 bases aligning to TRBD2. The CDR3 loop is CASSPTGTSGGFTDTQYF. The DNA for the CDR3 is TGTGCCAGCAGCCCCACTGGGACTAGCGGGGGATTCACAGATACGCAGTATTTT.